This TCR beta chain came from a study of blood T cell repertoires in COVID-19. Study background: Samples of COVID-19 (acute and convalescent) were obtained from the United States, Italy and Spain. The analysed material was cDNA or gDNA that came from T cells, B-cell-depleted T cells, or PBMCs.

Recruits, aged roughly 18 to 100 years, lived in 24 US areas. Participants had their cohort set by participant-reported clinical history. The germline gives CDR1 LNHNV, CDR2 YYDKDF (reference sequence). Losses at the gene ends were 5 bases for V and 1 base for J; bases not matched to a gene: 6. The CDR3 consists of 16 residues. Assay: immunoSEQ multiplex PCR; the TCRdb copy retains only in-frame clones and omits some. Of approximately 280,000 clones in the sample, roughly nine tenths were seen once. The chain combines TRBV15 with TRBJ1-5; 9 bases are shared with TRBD1. Sequences were obtained from PBMCs or T cells enriched from blood (not recorded which). The source is a woman aged 55-69 years who had recovered from COVID-19. The CDR3 nucleotides are TGTGCCACCAGCCTATGGGACAGGGACAGCAATCAGCCCCAGCATTTT. Translation gives CATSLWDRDSNQPQHF.